One sample yielded the 19 T cell receptor beta chains listed below, sequenced in a study of cytotoxic CD8 clonotypes in ibrutinib-treated CLL (dated by TCRdb to the early 2020s). Per the publication, the time point label means: roughly 2 years on ibrutinib. The method behind the library was the immunoSEQ multiplex PCR assay. TCRdb retrieved this table from immuneACCESS and kept in-frame rearrangements only. Not all clones are present; in checked studies, unresolved V genes account for under half, and no reason is known for the remainder. The table for this sample lists 110,000 to 150,000 clones; more than 75% of them were counted only once. Of the sample, about 5% falls within the top ten clones. The sequences come from PBMCs, collected after 24 months of ibrutinib treatment. These TCRs come from a human donor with chronic lymphocytic leukemia.

This clone was seen repeatedly, ten times or more. As DNA, the CDR3 is TGTGCCAGCAGTAGGGATCCTCGGAGCAATCAGCCCCAGCATTTT. Translated, it gives CASSRDPRSNQPQHF. The V and J genes are TRBV6-5 and TRBJ1-5, with unresolved D. V lost 5 bases, J lost 1 base, and 12 bases lay in between. Germline loops: CDR1 MNHEY, CDR2 SVGAGI. The CDR3 extends over 15 amino acids.

The chain is built from TRBV18 and TRBJ2-7, with 7 bases identical to TRBD2. Looked up from germline, CDR1 is KGHSH and CDR2 is LQKENI. J was trimmed by 5 bases and V by 5 bases; bases with no gene match: 6. CDR3 length: 13 amino acids. CDR3 residues: CASSGMGGNEQYF. DNA for the CDR3: TGTGCCAGCTCAGGGATGGGAGGGAACGAGCAGTACTTC.

The gene calls are TRBV18 and TRBJ1-2; 9 bases fit TRBD1. Unmatched junction bases numbered 6, after V lost 3 bases and J lost 4 bases. Germline-derived CDR1 and CDR2 are KGHSH and LQKENI. The CDR3 is 15 amino acids. The CDR3 region has the DNA TGTGCCAGCTCACCCTGGGACAGGGAGACCTATGGCTACACCTTC. Translated: CASSPWDRETYGYTF.

CDR3: CASSQERGEQFF. In DNA, the CDR3 is TGTGCCAGCAGCCAAGAACGCGGTGAGCAGTTCTTC. J is TRBJ2-1 and V is TRBV4-2; D is ambiguous. The V gene's germline CDR1 is LGHNA and CDR2 YNFKEQ. The length of the CDR3 is 12 residues. The V gene lost 0 bases and the J gene lost 9 bases, with 6 bases spanning the gap.

V usage is TRBV10-3 and J usage is TRBJ2-2, with D possibly TRBD1 on 6 matching bases. Trimming stripped 11 bases from V and 1 base from J, with 11 bases between. The CDR3 length is 13 residues. Per the germline V gene, CDR1 is ENHRY and CDR2 is SYGVKD. The CDR3 sequence is CAAVGGNTGELFF. The CDR3 region has the DNA TGTGCCGCCGTAGGGGGGAACACCGGGGAGCTGTTTTTT.

This clone was seen only once. The chain has TRBV28 and TRBJ1-1; tentative D call: TRBD1 (5 bases). The V gene lost 6 bases and the J gene lost 0 bases, with 17 bases spanning the gap. There are 16 residues in the CDR3. Germline loops: CDR1 MDHEN, CDR2 SYDVKM. CDR3 DNA sequence: TGTGCCAGCAGCCCCGTGGGGAGGGGACTGAACACTGAAGCTTTCTTT. This encodes CASSPVGRGLNTEAFF.

This sequence joins TRBV7-2 and TRBJ1-4; no definite D call. V was trimmed by 5 bases and J by 3 bases, leaving 10 bases between them. The V gene's germline CDR1 is SGHTA and CDR2 FQGNSA. The CDR3 totals 14 residues. CDR3 DNA sequence: TGTGCCAGCAGCACCCGAGACCCTAATGAAAAACTGTTTTTT. It yields the protein CASSTRDPNEKLFF.

V usage is TRBV27 and J usage is TRBJ1-2; tentatively, D is TRBD1 (5 bases). CDR3 length equals 13 residues. Trimming stripped 2 bases from V and 7 bases from J, with 11 bases between. Germline-derived CDR1 and CDR2 are MNHEY and SMNVEV (reference sequence). This CDR3 is CASSLRFGGGYTF. The CDR3 DNA reads as TGTGCCAGCAGTTTAAGATTTGGGGGTGGCTACACCTTC.

The V call is TRBV18, the J call TRBJ2-2; D gene uncertain. With 2 bases removed from V and 0 bases from J, the gap between germline ends came to 7 bases. Per germline, CDR1 KGHSH and CDR2 LQKENI. CDR3 size: 15 residues. The CDR3 loop is CASSPMSANTGELFF. The DNA of the CDR3 is TGTGCCAGCTCACCAATGAGCGCGAACACCGGGGAGCTGTTTTTT.

This sequence joins TRBV28 and TRBJ1-3, with a possible D match to TRBD1 (5 bases). Trimming took 5 bases from V and 8 from J, leaving 13 bases between them. Germline CDR1 reads MDHEN; CDR2 reads SYDVKM. The CDR3 runs to 13 residues. The CDR3 sequence is CASSVIGEDTIYF. The CDR3 DNA is TGTGCCAGCAGTGTCATAGGGGAGGACACCATATATTTT.

The chain joins TRBV30 to TRBJ2-7; no clear D gene. Germline V CDR1 and CDR2: GTSNPN, SVGIG (reference sequence). The V end lost 2 bases, the J end lost 3 bases, and 11 bases lay between the germline ends. CDR3 length: 13 residues. The CDR3 nucleotides read TGTGCCTGGAGTTTAGGGCAGTACTACGAGCAGTACTTC. Its translation is CAWSLGQYYEQYF.

The chain carries TRBV18 and TRBJ2-5; 7 nucleotides align to TRBD1. The CDR3 has 14 residues. V lost 3 bases and J lost 5; bases outside the gene matches: 6. Germline V lookup: CDR1 KGHSH, CDR2 LQKENI. The CDR3 DNA follows: TGTGCCAGCTCACCGGGACAGTCTTTCGAGACCCAGTACTTC. This encodes CASSPGQSFETQYF.

The genes are TRBV10-3 and TRBJ2-3; no clear D. This CDR3 has 12 residues. Trimming removed 2 bases at V and 3 bases at J, with 3 bases between. Germline CDR1 ENHRY, CDR2 SYGVKD. CDR3 sequence: CAISEATDTQYF. DNA for the CDR3: TGTGCCATCAGTGAGGCAACAGATACGCAGTATTTT.

This chain uses TRBV11-3 with TRBJ2-3, with TRBD2 identical over 7 bases. V lost 1 base to trimming and J lost 6 bases; unmatched junction nucleotides: 7. CDR1 is SGHNT, CDR2 YENEEA, per germline. This CDR3 has 15 residues. The CDR3 DNA reads TGTGCCAGCAGCTTAGGGGCTAGCGGCGGGGATACGCAGTATTTT. It specifies CASSLGASGGDTQYF.

The V gene is TRBV4-2, the J gene TRBJ2-7; 7 bases fit TRBD2. Germline values: CDR1 LGHNA, CDR2 YNFKEQ. V dropped 0 bases and J dropped 4; count of bases not matched to a gene: 12. The CDR3 is made up of 17 amino acids. The CDR3 DNA reads TGTGCCAGCAGCCAAGACCGAGTGGGCTCCGGGGGGTACGAGCAGTACTTC. Its protein product is CASSQDRVGSGGYEQYF.

This chain connects TRBV7-3 to TRBJ2-1; 8 bases match TRBD2. V gave up 5 bases and J gave up 6 bases; unmatched junction bases: 12. CDR1 and CDR2 (germline): SGHTA, FQGTGA. The CDR3 spans 16 residues. The CDR3: CASSPTGSGSSNEQFF. CDR3 coding DNA: TGTGCCAGCAGCCCAACGGGGAGCGGGAGTTCCAATGAGCAGTTCTTC.

This chain joins TRBV6-5 and TRBJ1-6; weak D call: TRBD1 (5 bases). Trimming removed 6 bases at V and 11 bases at J, with 17 bases between. From germline, CDR1 is MNHEY and CDR2 SVGAGI. The CDR3 is 14 amino acids. The CDR3 spells CASSPRAGWPPLHF. DNA of the CDR3: TGTGCCAGCAGCCCCAGGGCGGGGTGGCCACCCCTCCACTTT.

This chain uses TRBV18 with TRBJ1-3; D unresolved. This CDR3 has 16 residues. Trimming removed 0 bases from V and 0 bases from J, with 9 bases in between. The germline gives CDR1 KGHSH, CDR2 LQKENI. CDR3 DNA sequence: TGTGCCAGCTCACCACCGGGAGGGAGCTCTGGAAACACCATATATTTT. Encoded protein: CASSPPGGSSGNTIYF.

As to this clone: The sample holds other DNA sequences that translate to the same CDR3. The chain uses TRBV6-5 and TRBJ1-3; D is ambiguous. Germline V gene sequence: CDR1 MNHEY, CDR2 SVGAGI. The V gene lost 3 bases and the J gene lost 1 base, with 4 bases spanning the gap. CDR3 length equals 13 residues. Here the CDR3 reads CASSYGSGNTIYF. The CDR3 DNA reads TGTGCCAGCAGTTATGGTTCTGGAAACACCATATATTTT.